A single TCR beta chain is shown here with its context. Germline loops: CDR1 MNHEY, CDR2 SVGEGT. Trimming stripped 5 bases from V and 9 bases from J, with 23 bases between. CDR3 length: 16 amino acids. The sample comes from a study of blood T cell repertoires in COVID-19. In the study overall: PBMCs, B-cell-depleted T cells, or T cells provided the cDNA or gDNA that made up the material.

In the original analysis: It was from reference gene primer amplification that nucleated cell counts were estimated. The protocol was immunoSEQ multiplex PCR, while the TCRdb copy is restricted to in-frame clones and leaves out a portion. Clone size and V and J calls were adopted from that table, with D and trimming inferred from the DNA. This table holds under 200,000 clones, roughly 90% found once. The chain is built from TRBV6-2 or TRBV6-3 and TRBJ2-1; possible D gene TRBD2, 6 bases. Source material: peripheral blood. This sequence was found in a woman in her sixties or seventies with acute or convalescent COVID-19. This CDR3 reads CASSSFGGAHSGEQFF. In DNA form, the CDR3 reads TGTGCCAGCAGTAGCTTCGGAGGAGCCCATAGCGGTGAGCAGTTCTTC.